Following are 16 T cell receptor beta chains from one sample sequenced in a study of blood T cell repertoires in COVID-19. This table comes from immunoSEQ multiplex PCR, and its TCRdb copy is limited to in-frame clones, with some not included. In the table there are about 270,000 clones, approximately 84% of which are singletons. The specimen sequenced was peripheral blood. Receptors were obtained from a human donor with COVID-19, enrolled during active disease. The donor label of this sample is uncertain.

This clone was picked up a small number of times. V and J are TRBV5-6 and TRBJ1-2; a possible D gene is TRBD1 (5 bases). Germline V gene data show CDR1 as SGHDT and CDR2 as YYEEEE. The CDR3 consists of 14 residues. V gave up 0 bases and J gave up 4 bases, with 10 bases separating them. CDR3 in DNA: TGTGCCAGCAGCTTGGCTGGAGGGGTCTATGGCTACACCTTC. Its protein product is CASSLAGGVYGYTF.

The chain combines TRBV28 with TRBJ2-3; TRBD1 might be the D (6 bases). V dropped 6 bases and J dropped 7 bases, with 14 bases sitting between them. Germline CDR1 MDHEN, CDR2 SYDVKM. The CDR3 has 13 residues. CDR3 sequence: CASSPLGAYTQYF. As DNA, the CDR3 is TGTGCCAGCAGCCCTCTGGGGGCTTATACGCAGTATTTT.

This sequence joins TRBV7-2 and TRBJ2-3, with a tentative D call TRBD1 (6 bases). V lost 5 bases to trimming and J lost 4 bases, with 16 bases between them. The CDR3 length is 15 residues. Per the germline V gene, CDR1 is SGHTA and CDR2 is FQGNSA. CDR3 nucleotide sequence: TGTGCCAGCAGCCGCGTACGACAGGCCCCAGATACGCAGTATTTT. Protein sequence: CASSRVRQAPDTQYF. Full variable domain (rest looked up from reference TRBV7-2 and TRBJ2-3): GAGVSQSPSNKVTEKGKDVELRCDPISGHTALYWYRQSLGQGLEFLIYFQGNSAPDKSGLPSDRFSAERTGGSVSTLTIQRTQQEDSAVYLCASSRVRQAPDTQYFGPGTRLTVL.

The CDR3 nucleotides are TGTGCCAGCAGCTTAGATGGCCCAGACACTGAAGCTTTCTTT. Protein sequence: CASSLDGPDTEAFF. This chain uses TRBV11-2 with TRBJ1-1; D ambiguous. The germline V gene encodes CDR1 SGHAT and CDR2 FQNNGV. V lost 0 bases to trimming and J lost 3 bases, with 8 bases between them. The CDR3 sequence is 14 residues long.

The rearrangement joins TRBV19 to TRBJ2-3; D might be TRBD2 (5 bases). Germline CDR1 LNHDA, CDR2 SQIVND (reference sequence). Deletions cut 2 bases from V and 3 bases from J, with 12 bases between. This CDR3 is built from 15 residues. The CDR3 nucleotides read TGTGCCAGTAGTATAATGGTGGGAGCTACAGATACGCAGTATTTT. This gives the protein CASSIMVGATDTQYF.

CDR3 DNA sequence: TGTGCCAGTAGTATAGATCAGGGGACAGGGGCATACAATGAGCAGTTCTTC. Encoded protein: CASSIDQGTGAYNEQFF. This chain uses TRBV19 with TRBJ2-1, with TRBD1 matching 10 bases. V lost 0 bases, J lost 4 bases, and 6 bases stayed unmatched. Germline V gene data show CDR1 as LNHDA and CDR2 as SQIVND (reference sequence). The CDR3 is 17 amino acids.

This clone was seen a few times. The rearrangement links TRBV7-3 to TRBJ2-7; 7 positions match TRBD2. The germline V gene encodes CDR1 SGHTA and CDR2 FQGTGA. Losses at the gene ends were 5 bases for V and 4 bases for J; bases not matched to a gene: 11. The CDR3 is 15 residues long. The CDR3 DNA reads as TGTGCCAGCAGCCCCCTACAAGAGCGGGGATACGAGCAGTACTTC. Translating it yields CASSPLQERGYEQYF.

The genes are TRBV9 and TRBJ2-6, with D perhaps TRBD1 (6 bases). There are 16 residues in the CDR3. Between the trimmed V and J ends, which lost 4 bases and 0 bases, there was a span of 11 bases. Germline CDR1 SGDLS, CDR2 YYNGEE. CDR3 nucleotide sequence: TGTGCCAGCAGCCCTAACAGGGTCTCTGGGGCCAACGTCCTGACTTTC. Its translation is CASSPNRVSGANVLTF. The full variable domain, rest sourced from reference TRBV9 and TRBJ2-6, is DSGVTQTPKHLITATGQRVTLRCSPRSGDLSVYWYQQSLDQGLQFLIQYYNGEERAKGNILERFSAQQFPDLHSELNLSSLELGDSALYFCASSPNRVSGANVLTFGAGSRLTVL.

This rearrangement joins TRBV11-2 to TRBJ2-1, with 7 bases that match TRBD1. With 6 bases clipped from V and 5 bases from J, the junction kept 28 bases outside the gene matches. CDR3 length: 21 residues. Germline V gene lookup returns CDR1 SGHAT and CDR2 FQNNGV. The CDR3 region has the DNA TGTGCCAGCAGTTCTTGGGGCCCGTTACTCCAAACAGGGGCTCTCCACAATGAGCAGTTCTTC. As protein: CASSSWGPLLQTGALHNEQFF.

V usage is TRBV7-2 and J usage is TRBJ1-1; a weak D match, TRBD1 (6 bases). This CDR3 is 13 amino acids long. Germline V lookup: CDR1 SGHTA, CDR2 FQGNSA. V lost 4 bases to trimming and J lost 5 bases, with 11 bases between them. CDR3 coding DNA: TGTGCCAGCAGCTCCCCCCAGGGGACTGAAGCTTTCTTT. The encoded protein is CASSSPQGTEAFF.

The chain is built from TRBV27 and TRBJ2-1; TRBD1 agrees at 7 bases. CDR3 length equals 19 residues. Germline assignment: CDR1 MNHEY and CDR2 SMNVEV (reference sequence). V trimming: 3 bases; J trimming: 3 bases; junction bases outside the gene matches: 17. CDR3 nucleotide sequence: TGTGCCAGCAGTTTCGGCCCCCGGGTGCGACAGGGCTACTACAATGAGCAGTTCTTC. Translated: CASSFGPRVRQGYYNEQFF.

The chain recombines TRBV19 with TRBJ2-7; 11 bases map to TRBD1. Germline V gene data show CDR1 as LNHDA and CDR2 as SQIVND (reference sequence). The V segment lost 4 bases and the J segment 4 bases; nucleotides outside the gene matches: 6. There are 15 residues in the CDR3. CDR3 region: CASSTRGQGAYEQYF. The CDR3 DNA reads TGTGCCAGTAGTACCCGCGGACAGGGGGCTTACGAGCAGTACTTC.

This chain's CDR3 is CASSLTGPNTEAFF. CDR3 DNA: TGTGCCAGCAGTTTAACAGGGCCTAACACTGAAGCTTTCTTT. V is TRBV27 and J is TRBJ1-1, with TRBD1 as a possible D gene (6 bases). Germline values: CDR1 MNHEY, CDR2 SMNVEV (reference sequence). Trimming took 2 bases from V and 2 from J, leaving 9 bases between them. The CDR3 has 14 residues.

This chain links TRBV5-1 with TRBJ2-7, with 7 bases fitting TRBD1. Germline V gene sequence: CDR1 SGHRS, CDR2 YFSETQ. J lost 0 bases, V lost 1 base, and 10 bases had no gene match. This CDR3 has 17 amino acids. The CDR3 DNA follows: TGCGCCAGCAGCTTGATAGCAGGGGGTGCGAGCTCCTACGAGCAGTACTTC. Its protein product is CASSLIAGGASSYEQYF. Filled out from reference TRBV5-1 and TRBJ2-7, the complete variable domain reads KAGVTQTPRYLIKTRGQQVTLSCSPISGHRSVSWYQQTPGQGLQFLFEYFSETQRNKGNFPGRFSGRQFSNSRSEMNVSTLELGDSALYLCASSLIAGGASSYEQYFGPGTRLTVT.

This clone was observed once. The genes are TRBV3-1 (or the pseudogene TRBV3-2) and TRBJ2-3; 8 nucleotides align to TRBD2. Losses at the gene ends were 3 bases for V and 0 bases for J; bases not matched to a gene: 5. CDR3 length: 16 residues. The germline V gene has CDR1 LGHDT and CDR2 YNNKEL (reference sequence). The CDR3 loop is CASSQTSALSTDTQYF. The CDR3 DNA reads TGTGCCAGCAGCCAGACTAGCGCGCTAAGCACAGATACGCAGTATTTT.

The chain has TRBV7-2 and TRBJ2-5; D is unresolved. The CDR3 is 12 residues long. V lost 5 bases to trimming and J lost 9 bases, with 13 bases between them. Germline loops: CDR1 SGHTA, CDR2 FQGNSA. The CDR3: CASSPPRVAQYF. As DNA, the CDR3 is TGTGCCAGCAGCCCCCCGCGCGTGGCCCAGTACTTC. Filled out from reference TRBV7-2 and TRBJ2-5, the complete variable domain reads GAGVSQSPSNKVTEKGKDVELRCDPISGHTALYWYRQSLGQGLEFLIYFQGNSAPDKSGLPSDRFSAERTGGSVSTLTIQRTQQEDSAVYLCASSPPRVAQYFGPGTRLLVL.